Reported below is one T cell receptor (beta chain). The CDR3 loop spans 17 amino acids. The germline gives CDR1 SGHRS, CDR2 YFSETQ. V was pared by 0 bases and J by 0 bases, with 15 bases between. This sample was taken from a study of cytomegalovirus exposure and HLA in healthy donors. Use of 60 Vbeta and 13 Jbeta primers characterized the PCR. Using immunoSEQ multiplex PCR, the repertoire was profiled, and TCRdb retains in-frame clones only, with some absent. The sample has around 150,000 clones; approximately 61% are singletons. Input material: PBMCs. This chain uses TRBV5-1 with TRBJ1-1, with no clear D. This sequence originates from a human donor in good health. The CDR3 region has the DNA TGCGCCAGCAGCTTGGGTAACAGCGGTTGGCTGAACACTGAAGCTTTCTTT. Amino acid sequence: CASSLGNSGWLNTEAFF.